This T cell receptor beta chain was sequenced for a study of graft-versus-host responses after intestinal transplantation. Whole-study context: For two to four years after anti-thymocyte globulin induction, all recipients took tacrolimus and steroids.

This CDR3 is 16 amino acids long. V shed 8 bases, J shed 2 bases, and the junction held 9 bases outside the gene matches. Per germline, CDR1 SNHLY and CDR2 FYNNEI. The repertoire was sequenced with immunoSEQ multiplex PCR; TCRdb's copy has only in-frame clones and lacks some. The table lists roughly 9,400 clones, around 94% of them singletons. The chain uses TRBV2 and TRBJ1-4, with 9 positions matching TRBD1. Here the sequenced sample was PBMCs, taken 8 days after intestinal transplant. This sequence was found in a human patient who received an intestinal transplant, so some T cells may come from the graft donor. CDR3: CASHRDRAHTNEKLFF. In DNA form, the CDR3 reads TGTGCCAGCCACCGGGACAGGGCCCACACTAATGAAAAACTGTTTTTT. Combining the CDR3 with reference TRBV2 and TRBJ1-4 gives the whole variable domain EPEVTQTPSHQVTQMGQEVILRCVPISNHLYFYWYRQILGQKVEFLVSFYNNEISEKSEIFDDQFSVERPDGSNFTLKIRSTKLEDSAMYFCASHRDRAHTNEKLFFGSGTQLSVL.